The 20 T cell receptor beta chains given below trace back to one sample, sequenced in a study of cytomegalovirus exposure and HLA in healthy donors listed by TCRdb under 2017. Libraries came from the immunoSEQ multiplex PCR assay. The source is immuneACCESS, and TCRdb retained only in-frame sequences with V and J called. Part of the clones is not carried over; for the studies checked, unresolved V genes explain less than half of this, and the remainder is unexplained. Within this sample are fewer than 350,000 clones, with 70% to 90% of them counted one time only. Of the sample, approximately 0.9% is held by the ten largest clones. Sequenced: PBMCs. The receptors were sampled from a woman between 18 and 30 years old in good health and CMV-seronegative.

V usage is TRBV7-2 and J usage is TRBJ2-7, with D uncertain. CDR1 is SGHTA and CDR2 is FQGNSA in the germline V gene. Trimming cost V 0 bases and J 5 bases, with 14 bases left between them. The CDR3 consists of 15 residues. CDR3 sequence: CASSLALNPHHEQYF. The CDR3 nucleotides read TGTGCCAGCAGCTTAGCACTCAACCCCCACCACGAGCAGTACTTC.

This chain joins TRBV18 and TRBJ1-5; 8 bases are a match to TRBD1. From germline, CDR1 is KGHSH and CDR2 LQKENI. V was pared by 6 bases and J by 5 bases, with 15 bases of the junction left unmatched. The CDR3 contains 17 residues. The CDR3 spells CASSLKSSAGGYQPQHF. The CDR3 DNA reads TGTGCCAGCTCCCTCAAATCTTCGGCAGGGGGCTATCAGCCCCAGCATTTT.

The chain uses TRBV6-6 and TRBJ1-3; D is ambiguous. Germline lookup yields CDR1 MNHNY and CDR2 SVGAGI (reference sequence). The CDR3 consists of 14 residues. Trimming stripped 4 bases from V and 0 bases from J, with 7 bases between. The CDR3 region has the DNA TGTGCCAGCAGTTCCCCAGACTCTGGAAACACCATATATTTT. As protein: CASSSPDSGNTIYF.

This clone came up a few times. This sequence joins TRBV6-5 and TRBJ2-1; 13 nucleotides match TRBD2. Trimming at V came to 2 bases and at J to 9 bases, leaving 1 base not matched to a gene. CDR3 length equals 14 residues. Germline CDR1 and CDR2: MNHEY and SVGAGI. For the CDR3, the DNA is TGTGCCAGCAGTTACGGACTAGCGGGAGCTGAGCAGTTCTTC. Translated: CASSYGLAGAEQFF.

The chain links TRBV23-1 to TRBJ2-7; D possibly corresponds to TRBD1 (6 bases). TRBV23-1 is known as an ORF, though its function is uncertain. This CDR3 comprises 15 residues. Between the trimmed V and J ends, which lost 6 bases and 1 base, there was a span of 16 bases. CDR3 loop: CASSPQGRASYEQYF. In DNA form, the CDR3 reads TGCGCCAGCAGCCCACAGGGCAGGGCGTCCTACGAGCAGTACTTC.

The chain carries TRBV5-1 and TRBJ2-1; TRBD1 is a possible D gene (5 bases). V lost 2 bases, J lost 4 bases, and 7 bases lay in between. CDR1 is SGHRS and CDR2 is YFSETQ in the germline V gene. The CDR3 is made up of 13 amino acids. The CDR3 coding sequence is TGCGCCAGCAGCTTTGACAGTTACAATGAGCAGTTCTTC. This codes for CASSFDSYNEQFF.

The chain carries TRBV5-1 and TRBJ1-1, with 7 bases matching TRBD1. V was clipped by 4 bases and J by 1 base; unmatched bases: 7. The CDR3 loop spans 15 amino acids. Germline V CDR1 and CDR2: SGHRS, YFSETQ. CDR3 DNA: TGCGCCAGCAGCACCTATCGACAGGGGAACACTGAAGCTTTCTTT. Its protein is CASSTYRQGNTEAFF.

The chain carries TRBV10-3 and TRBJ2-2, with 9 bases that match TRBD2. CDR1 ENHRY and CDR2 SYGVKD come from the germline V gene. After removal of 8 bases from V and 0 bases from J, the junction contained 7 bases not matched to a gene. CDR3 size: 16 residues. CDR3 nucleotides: TGTGCCATCGGCGGGAGGGAGGCAGCGAACACCGGGGAGCTGTTTTTT. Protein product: CAIGGREAANTGELFF.

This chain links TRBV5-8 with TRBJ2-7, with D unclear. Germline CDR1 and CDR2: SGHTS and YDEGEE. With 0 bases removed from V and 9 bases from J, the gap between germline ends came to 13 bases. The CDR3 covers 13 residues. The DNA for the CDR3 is TGTGCCAGCAGCTTGGTATCCTCCCCCTCGCAGTACTTC. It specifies CASSLVSSPSQYF.

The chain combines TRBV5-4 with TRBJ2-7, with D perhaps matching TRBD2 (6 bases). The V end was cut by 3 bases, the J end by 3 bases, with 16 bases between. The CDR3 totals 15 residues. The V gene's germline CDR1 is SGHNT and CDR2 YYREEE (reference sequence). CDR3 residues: CASSSLGTSLYEQYF. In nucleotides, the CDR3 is TGTGCCAGCAGCTCACTTGGGACTTCACTCTACGAGCAGTACTTC.

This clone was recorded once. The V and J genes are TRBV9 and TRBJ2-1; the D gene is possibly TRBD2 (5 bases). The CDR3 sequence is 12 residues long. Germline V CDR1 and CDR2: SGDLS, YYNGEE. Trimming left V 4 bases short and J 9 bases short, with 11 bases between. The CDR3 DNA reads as TGTGCCAGCAGCTCAAGTCGGGGTGAGCAGTTCTTC. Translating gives CASSSSRGEQFF.

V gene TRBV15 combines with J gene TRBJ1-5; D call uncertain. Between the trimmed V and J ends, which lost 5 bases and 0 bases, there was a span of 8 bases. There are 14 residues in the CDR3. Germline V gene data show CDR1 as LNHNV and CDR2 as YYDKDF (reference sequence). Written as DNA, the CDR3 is TGTGCCACCAGCCTACTAATTAGCAATCAGCCCCAGCATTTT. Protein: CATSLLISNQPQHF.

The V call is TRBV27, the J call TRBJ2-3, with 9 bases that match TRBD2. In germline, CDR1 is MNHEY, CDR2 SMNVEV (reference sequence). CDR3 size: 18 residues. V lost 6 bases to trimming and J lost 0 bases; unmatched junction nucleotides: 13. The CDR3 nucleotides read TGTGCCAGCAGGCCTAGCGGGGCGGTTTTCTCTAGCACAGATACGCAGTATTTT. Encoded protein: CASRPSGAVFSSTDTQYF.

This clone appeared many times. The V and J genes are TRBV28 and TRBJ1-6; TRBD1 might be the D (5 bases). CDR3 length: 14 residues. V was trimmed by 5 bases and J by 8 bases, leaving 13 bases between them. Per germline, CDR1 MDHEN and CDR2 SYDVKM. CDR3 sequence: CASSPGGVDSPLHF. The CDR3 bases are TGTGCCAGCAGTCCCGGGGGGGTGGATTCACCCCTCCACTTT.

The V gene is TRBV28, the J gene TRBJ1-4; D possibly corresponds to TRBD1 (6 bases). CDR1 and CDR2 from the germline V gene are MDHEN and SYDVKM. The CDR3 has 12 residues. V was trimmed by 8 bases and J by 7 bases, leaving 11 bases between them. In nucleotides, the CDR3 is TGTGCCAGCGGGGGGGCGATTGAAAAACTGTTTTTT. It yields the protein CASGGAIEKLFF.

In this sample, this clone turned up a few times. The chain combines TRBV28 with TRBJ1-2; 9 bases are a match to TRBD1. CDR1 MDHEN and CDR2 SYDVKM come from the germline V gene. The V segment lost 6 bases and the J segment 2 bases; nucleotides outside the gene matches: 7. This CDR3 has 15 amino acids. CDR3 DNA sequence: TGTGCCAGCAGCACGGGACAGGGAGAGAACTATGGCTACACCTTC. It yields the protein CASSTGQGENYGYTF.

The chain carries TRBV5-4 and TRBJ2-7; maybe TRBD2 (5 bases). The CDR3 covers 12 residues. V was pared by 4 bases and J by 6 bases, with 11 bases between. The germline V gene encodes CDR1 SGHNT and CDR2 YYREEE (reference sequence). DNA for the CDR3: TGTGCCAGCAGCCCCGGACTGGGCGAGCAGTACTTC. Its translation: CASSPGLGEQYF.

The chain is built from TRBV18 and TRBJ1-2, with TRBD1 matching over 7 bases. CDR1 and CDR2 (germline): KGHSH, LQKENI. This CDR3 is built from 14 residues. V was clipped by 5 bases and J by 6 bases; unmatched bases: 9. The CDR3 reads CASSGLGTENGYTF. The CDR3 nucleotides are TGTGCCAGCTCAGGTCTTGGGACAGAAAATGGCTACACCTTC.

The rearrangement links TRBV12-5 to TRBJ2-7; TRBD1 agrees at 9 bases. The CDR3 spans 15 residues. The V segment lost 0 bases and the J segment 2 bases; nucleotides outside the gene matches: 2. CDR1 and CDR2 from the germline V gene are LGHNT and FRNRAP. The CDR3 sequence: CASGLVGQGAYEQYF. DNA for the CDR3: TGTGCTAGTGGTTTGGTGGGACAGGGAGCCTACGAGCAGTACTTC.

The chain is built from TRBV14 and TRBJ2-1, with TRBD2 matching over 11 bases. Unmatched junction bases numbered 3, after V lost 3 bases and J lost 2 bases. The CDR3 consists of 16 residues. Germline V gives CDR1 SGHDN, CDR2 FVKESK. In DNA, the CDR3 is TGTGCCAGCAGCCACCTACTAGCGGGAGCCTACAATGAGCAGTTCTTC. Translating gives CASSHLLAGAYNEQFF.